The source of this T cell receptor beta chain is a study of T cells in Graves' hyperthyroidism and ophthalmopathy. The source material, RNA transcripts, was used to amplify TCR beta CDR3 regions. TCR CDR3 regions were first amplified by RT-PCR with HTBI primers. Via MiXCR, TCRdb re-called the multiplex PCR reads, giving one row per CDR3 protein. The sample has 340,000 or so distinct CDR3 sequences; around 20% are singletons. Pregnant or lactating patients were excluded, as were those with uncontrolled infection or other autoimmune disease. General study findings and limits: The model forecast ophthalmopathy, anticipating it by a median about six months before onset. Among clonotypes expanded in thyroid above 0.001, most were also found in blood.

This clonotype was seen many times. Its antigen is currently unknown. The clonotype originates from a woman aged 45 to 65 with Graves' hyperthyroidism. Sequencing was performed on blood.

The DNA for the CDR3 is TGTGCCAGCAGCTTGGCCGGGGGGGCCCGGACTGAAGCTTTCTTT. Translating it yields CASSLAGGARTEAFF. The rearrangement links TRBV5-4 to TRBJ1-1; a possible D gene is TRBD1 (6 bases). The CDR3 sequence is 15 residues long. The V gene's germline CDR1 is SGHNT and CDR2 YYREEE (reference sequence). Trimming removed 0 bases at V and 5 bases at J, with 14 bases between.